A selection of T cell receptor beta chains follows, all from one sample in a study of T cells in Graves' hyperthyroidism and ophthalmopathy. TCRdb independently ran MiXCR on the multiplex PCR reads; one entry per CDR3 protein. The sample yields approximately 100,000 distinct CDR3 sequences, about 50% seen once. The material sequenced was blood. These receptors were collected from a man between 35 and 55 years old with Graves' hyperthyroidism. Both conserved end residues are part of each CDR3. D genes are given only for firm matches. Where a row states a size, it is once, few, many or the class of an expanded clone; other rows omit it.

D gene	clone size	J gene	V gene	CDR3 protein	CDR3 DNA
TRBD1	-	TRBJ2-5	TRBV13	CASSLGVDRGRFGETQYF	TGTGCCAGCAGCTTAGGCGTGGACAGGGGAAGGTTTGGAGAGACCCAGTACTTC
TRBD2	many	TRBJ2-2	TRBV14	CASSQRLAATGELFF	TGTGCCAGCAGCCAGAGACTAGCGGCCACCGGGGAGCTGTTTTTT
TRBD2	many	TRBJ2-1	TRBV20-1	CSAGTSVYNEQFF	TGCAGTGCCGGGACTAGCGTCTACAATGAGCAGTTCTTC
-	many	TRBJ1-2	TRBV2	CASRTATYGYTF	TGTGCCAGCCGGACAGCAACCTATGGCTACACCTTC
TRBD2	many	TRBJ2-3	TRBV7-2	CASSLARGTTDTQYF	TGTGCCAGCAGCTTAGCGCGGGGGACCACAGATACGCAGTATTTT
-	once	TRBJ1-1	TRBV7-9	CASSFRQFTGAFF	TGTGCCAGCAGCTTCCGGCAGTTCACTGGAGCTTTCTTT
-	-	TRBJ2-3	TRBV2	CASTGDSTDTQYF	TGTGCCAGCACGGGGGACAGCACAGATACGCAGTATTTT
TRBD1	many	TRBJ2-3	TRBV19	CASSWGTVGDTDTQYF	TGTGCCAGTAGTTGGGGGACAGTGGGGGACACAGATACGCAGTATTTT
-	many	TRBJ1-2	TRBV5-4	CASSSGRESRGYTF	TGTGCCAGCAGCTCGGGACGGGAGAGTCGTGGCTACACCTTC
-	many	TRBJ1-2	TRBV6-6	CASSKQGGEGYTF	TGTGCCAGCAGTAAGCAGGGAGGGGAGGGCTACACCTTC
TRBD2	-	TRBJ2-7	TRBV24-1	CAPRTSGTNEQYF	TGTGCCCCGCGGACTAGCGGGACCAACGAGCAGTACTTC
-	-	TRBJ1-2	TRBV7-9	CASSVSGSGGGYTF	TGTGCCAGCAGCGTATCCGGGAGCGGCGGGGGCTACACCTTC
-	many	TRBJ2-1	TRBV6-5	CASRSLGGYNEQFF	TGTGCCAGCAGATCACTCGGGGGCTACAATGAGCAGTTCTTC
TRBD1	-	TRBJ2-1	TRBV2	CASSPYLDRGEQFF	TGTGCCAGCAGTCCCTACCTGGACAGGGGTGAGCAGTTCTTC
-	medium-sized	TRBJ2-1	TRBV29-1	CSALPYASAESSYNEQFF	TGCAGCGCCTTGCCCTATGCTAGCGCGGAGAGCTCCTACAATGAGCAGTTCTTC
-	-	TRBJ2-6	TRBV15	CATSSLSSGANVLTF	TGTGCCACCAGCAGTTTATCGTCTGGGGCCAACGTCCTGACTTTC
-	many	TRBJ1-3	TRBV9	CASSGGTHSGNTIYF	TGTGCCAGCAGCGGAGGGACGCACTCTGGAAACACCATATATTTT
-	few	TRBJ1-4	TRBV6-1	CASSEAHGGFNEKLFF	TGTGCCAGCAGTGAAGCGCACGGCGGATTTAATGAAAAACTGTTTTTT
-	-	TRBJ2-7	TRBV20-1	CSARNPPYEQYF	TGCAGTGCTAGGAACCCCCCTTACGAGCAGTACTTC
TRBD1	-	TRBJ1-5	TRBV29-1	CSSYARDSKQPQHF	TGCAGCAGTTACGCTCGGGACAGTAAACAGCCCCAGCATTTT
-	many	TRBJ2-3	TRBV3-1	CASSQDRDTQYF	TGTGCCAGCAGCCAAGACCGCGATACGCAGTATTTT
-	many	TRBJ2-7	TRBV5-1	CASSPGVGSYEQYF	TGCGCCAGCAGCCCTGGAGTAGGTTCCTACGAGCAGTACTTC
TRBD2	-	TRBJ2-3	TRBV7-8	CANSHGRLAVTDTQYF	TGTGCCAACAGTCACGGGCGACTAGCGGTGACAGATACGCAGTATTTT
TRBD1	-	TRBJ1-6	TRBV7-9	CASSLAEGANSPLHF	TGTGCCAGCAGCTTAGCGGAGGGGGCTAATTCACCCCTCCACTTT
TRBD1	-	TRBJ1-2	TRBV5-1	CASSQQGGSYGYTF	TGCGCCAGCAGCCAACAGGGGGGCAGCTATGGCTACACCTTC
-	-	TRBJ2-7	TRBV30	CAWSVGEGSYEQYF	TGTGCCTGGAGTGTCGGTGAGGGCTCCTACGAGCAGTACTTC
-	many	TRBJ2-1	TRBV6-1	CASSEKARRNEQFF	TGTGCCAGCAGTGAAAAGGCCAGGCGCAATGAGCAGTTCTTC
TRBD1	many	TRBJ2-1	TRBV20-1	CSARGPGQGYNEQFF	TGCAGTGCTAGAGGGCCGGGACAGGGGTACAATGAGCAGTTCTTC
TRBD1	-	TRBJ1-2	TRBV7-8	CASSLGTGTYGYTF	TGTGCCAGCAGCTTAGGGACAGGGACCTATGGCTACACCTTC
-	few	TRBJ1-4	TRBV6-1	CASSWGGLGGNEKLFF	TGTGCCAGCAGTTGGGGGGGATTAGGTGGTAATGAAAAACTGTTTTTT
-	-	TRBJ2-7	TRBV9	CASSFQDLTGEQYF	TGTGCCAGCAGCTTCCAGGACCTCACCGGGGAGCAGTACTTC
-	many	TRBJ2-2	TRBV7-9	CASSLDGATGELFF	TGTGCCAGCAGCTTAGACGGGGCGACCGGGGAGCTGTTTTTT
TRBD2	many	TRBJ2-3	TRBV11-3	CASSSGTGTSGYTQYF	TGTGCCAGCAGCTCCGGCACCGGGACTAGCGGCTATACGCAGTATTTT
TRBD2	many	TRBJ2-1	TRBV19	CASKTSGGGLNEQFF	TGTGCCAGTAAAACTAGCGGGGGAGGCCTCAATGAGCAGTTCTTC
TRBD2	many	TRBJ2-7	TRBV20-1	CSAGTSVTYEQYF	TGCAGTGCCGGGACTAGCGTTACCTACGAGCAGTACTTC